This T cell receptor (beta chain) stems from a study of T cell responses to AZD1222 COVID-19 vaccine. Looking at the study overall: The study pooled second doses at about 4 or about 12 weeks. Regarding the study as a whole: Unmutated variant regions are reportedly targeted by nearly half of spike-specific TCRs. Only a handful of AZD1222 recipients, several in all, had baseline seropositivity.

The data were produced by immunoSEQ multiplex PCR, yet TCRdb's version contains in-frame clones alone and is incomplete. The table records roughly 260,000 clones, over 85% of them present only once. Comments on this clone: Its antigen is still unknown.

Losses at the gene ends were 6 bases for V and 10 bases for J; bases not matched to a gene: 10. The V gene's germline CDR1 is SNHLY and CDR2 FYNNEI. This CDR3 is 16 amino acids long. V usage is TRBV2 and J usage is TRBJ2-1; 15 bases are shared with TRBD2. The receptor comes from an adult in good health. This specimen consisted of peripheral blood, obtained on day 0 of AZD1222 vaccination. The CDR3 region is CASSQFSGLAGGEQFF. The CDR3 DNA reads as TGTGCCAGCAGCCAATTCTCGGGACTAGCGGGGGGCGAGCAGTTCTTC.